The 12 T cell receptor beta chains reported below all come from one sample, sequenced in a study of cytomegalovirus exposure and HLA in healthy donors (dated 2017 in TCRdb). Library construction relied on the immunoSEQ multiplex PCR assay. For the multiplex PCR, a mixture combining 60 forward primers for TCR Vbeta segments and 13 reverse primers for TCR Jbeta segments was used. In its TCRdb copy, this immuneACCESS table keeps in-frame sequences only and misses some clones. Where compared with another copy, unresolved V genes explain less than half of these, and the others have no known cause. Counted in this sample were about 120,000 clones; 60% to 85% of them appeared once. In total, the top ten clones hold less than 3% of the sample. Sequences were obtained from PBMCs. Every receptor here comes from a woman between 35 and 50 years old in good health and CMV-seropositive.

The V and J genes are TRBV11-2 and TRBJ2-7; TRBD1 might be the D (6 bases). The CDR3 runs to 14 residues. The germline CDR1 and CDR2 sequences are SGHAT and FQNNGV. Trimming left V 5 bases short and J 3 bases short, with 14 bases between. In DNA form, the CDR3 reads TGTGCCAGCAGCGACCCGCAGGGGAACTACGAGCAGTACTTC. Its protein product is CASSDPQGNYEQYF.

This sequence joins TRBV7-6 and TRBJ1-6, with TRBD1 matching 7 bases. The V gene end was trimmed by 4 bases and the J gene end by 9 bases; junction bases not matched to a gene: 6. This CDR3 region has 14 residues. Germline CDR1 reads SGHVS; CDR2 reads FNYEAQ. DNA of the CDR3: TGTGCCAGCAGCTCTGCGCAGGGGGGTTCACCCCTCCACTTT. The encoded protein is CASSSAQGGSPLHF.

The chain joins TRBV7-9 to TRBJ2-5, with 11 bases fitting TRBD2. The trim removed 6 bases at V and 3 bases at J, leaving 6 bases unmatched. The CDR3 is 15 amino acids. Germline V gives CDR1 SEHNR, CDR2 FQNEAQ (reference sequence). This CDR3 is CASSPTSGTEETQYF. CDR3 DNA sequence: TGTGCCAGCAGTCCGACTAGCGGGACAGAAGAGACCCAGTACTTC.

The V call is TRBV11-3, the J call TRBJ1-1; possibly TRBD1 for D (6 bases). CDR1 is SGHNT and CDR2 is YENEEA in the germline V gene. V lost 0 bases to trimming and J lost 1 base, with 9 bases between them. CDR3 length equals 15 residues. CDR3 protein: CASSLEGQKNTEAFF. Written as DNA, the CDR3 is TGTGCCAGCAGCTTAGAGGGACAAAAGAACACTGAAGCTTTCTTT.

The chain employs TRBV27 and TRBJ1-1; D perhaps matches TRBD1 (6 bases). The CDR3 has 14 amino acids. Germline V gives CDR1 MNHEY, CDR2 SMNVEV (reference sequence). Trimming stripped 6 bases from V and 6 bases from J, with 17 bases between. CDR3 loop: CASSFQTGGPEAFF. In DNA, the CDR3 is TGTGCCAGCAGCTTCCAGACGGGGGGGCCTGAAGCTTTCTTT.

The V gene is TRBV11-2, the J gene TRBJ2-5, with 12 bases that match TRBD2. With 5 bases clipped from V and 5 bases from J, the junction kept 9 bases outside the gene matches. The CDR3 extends over 16 amino acids. Per germline, CDR1 SGHAT and CDR2 FQNNGV. The CDR3 DNA reads as TGTGCCAGCAGCCCCTTCGGACTAGCGGGGACTGAGACCCAGTACTTC. Translation gives CASSPFGLAGTETQYF.

This chain connects TRBV28 to TRBJ2-7; 11 nucleotides line up with TRBD2. J was trimmed by 0 bases and V by 2 bases; bases with no gene match: 3. This CDR3 has 16 amino acids. Germline lookup yields CDR1 MDHEN and CDR2 SYDVKM. In DNA, the CDR3 is TGTGCCAGCAGTTTAGGACTAGCGGGCCTCTCCTACGAGCAGTACTTC. This sequence encodes CASSLGLAGLSYEQYF.

This clone was counted only a few times. The rearrangement uses TRBV12-5 and TRBJ2-7; 8 bases agree with TRBD2. After removal of 6 bases from V and 4 bases from J, the junction contained 5 bases not matched to a gene. Germline CDR1 LGHNT, CDR2 FRNRAP. The CDR3 is 13 residues long. CDR3 sequence: CASGRGLAYEQYF. The CDR3 coding sequence is TGTGCTAGTGGACGCGGACTAGCTTACGAGCAGTACTTC.

This clone was seen only a few times. The chain combines TRBV5-4 with TRBJ2-6, with 11 nucleotides matching TRBD1. Germline V lookup: CDR1 SGHNT, CDR2 YYREEE (reference sequence). This CDR3 is 17 amino acids long. V trimming: 3 bases; J trimming: 2 bases; junction bases outside the gene matches: 4. DNA of the CDR3: TGTGCCAGCAGCTCCCCGGGACAGGGGGCTGGGGCCAACGTCCTGACTTTC. As protein: CASSSPGQGAGANVLTF.

The V gene is TRBV30, the J gene TRBJ2-2; D not resolved. From germline, CDR1 is GTSNPN and CDR2 SVGIG (reference sequence). Trimming took off 2 bases at V and 4 bases at J, with 11 bases between the two ends. The CDR3 extends over 14 amino acids. The CDR3 DNA reads TGTGCCTGGAGTCTCGCGGTACCCACCGGGGAGCTGTTTTTT. It yields the protein CAWSLAVPTGELFF.

The rearrangement joins TRBV2 to TRBJ1-2; TRBD1 agrees at 9 bases. Trimming took 0 bases from V and 4 from J; bases not matched to a gene: 3. The CDR3 is 15 residues long. Germline V lookup: CDR1 SNHLY, CDR2 FYNNEI. Written as DNA, the CDR3 is TGTGCCAGCAGTGAAGCAGGACAGGGGATCTATGGCTACACCTTC. As protein: CASSEAGQGIYGYTF. The full variable domain, rest sourced from reference TRBV2 and TRBJ1-2, is EPEVTQTPSHQVTQMGQEVILRCVPISNHLYFYWYRQILGQKVEFLVSFYNNEISEKSEIFDDQFSVERPDGSNFTLKIRSTKLEDSAMYFCASSEAGQGIYGYTFGSGTRLTVV.

The chain combines TRBV27 with TRBJ2-3; 12 nucleotides align to TRBD2. Per the germline V gene, CDR1 is MNHEY and CDR2 is SMNVEV (reference sequence). Unmatched junction bases numbered 2, after V lost 1 base and J lost 3 bases. The CDR3 loop spans 16 amino acids. CDR3 bases: TGTGCCAGCAGTTTATTTCTAGCGGGAGGGACAGATACGCAGTATTTT. It specifies CASSLFLAGGTDTQYF.